The next 18 T cell receptor beta chains were all read from a single sample in a study of cytomegalovirus exposure and HLA in healthy donors. TCRdb keeps only in-frame clones here, not all; method: immunoSEQ multiplex PCR. The table lists some 170,000 clones, about 89% of them singletons. The specimen sequenced was PBMCs. The receptors come from a man aged 18 to 29 in good health and CMV-seropositive.

This clone showed up just once. The gene calls are TRBV11-2 and TRBJ2-7; 9 bases align to TRBD1. V lost 6 bases and J lost 3; bases outside the gene matches: 6. The CDR3 runs to 14 residues. The V gene's germline CDR1 is SGHAT and CDR2 FQNNGV. The CDR3 spells CASRVPGQGYEQYF. CDR3 nucleotides: TGTGCCAGCAGGGTCCCGGGACAGGGCTACGAGCAGTACTTC.

The CDR3 coding sequence is TGTGCCAGCAGAGGGACAGTCGGAAACACCATATATTTT. It specifies CASRGTVGNTIYF. This chain joins TRBV7-2 and TRBJ1-3; 7 nucleotides match TRBD1. The CDR3 loop spans 13 amino acids. The germline V gene encodes CDR1 SGHTA and CDR2 FQGNSA. V lost 6 bases, J lost 4 bases, and 3 bases stayed unmatched. Using reference TRBV7-2 and TRBJ1-3 for the parts outside the CDR3, the full variable domain is GAGVSQSPSNKVTEKGKDVELRCDPISGHTALYWYRQSLGQGLEFLIYFQGNSAPDKSGLPSDRFSAERTGGSVSTLTIQRTQQEDSAVYLCASRGTVGNTIYFGEGSWLTVV.

A single count supports this clone. This rearrangement joins TRBV7-2 to TRBJ2-7, with 7 bases aligning to TRBD2. Germline values: CDR1 SGHTA, CDR2 FQGNSA. J lost 1 base, V lost 4 bases, and 4 bases had no gene match. This CDR3 has 14 amino acids. CDR3 protein: CASSWGGRSYEQYF. For the CDR3, the DNA is TGTGCCAGCAGCTGGGGGGGTCGGTCCTACGAGCAGTACTTC. The entire variable domain, with the rest obtained from reference TRBV7-2 and TRBJ2-7, is as follows: GAGVSQSPSNKVTEKGKDVELRCDPISGHTALYWYRQSLGQGLEFLIYFQGNSAPDKSGLPSDRFSAERTGGSVSTLTIQRTQQEDSAVYLCASSWGGRSYEQYFGPGTRLTVT.

In this sample, this clone turned up once. In DNA, the CDR3 is TGTGCCAGCAGCCAGCCCCGACTAGCGGGGGGTCAGGAGCAGTTCTTC. This gives the protein CASSQPRLAGGQEQFF. The rearrangement links TRBV7-2 to TRBJ2-1; 13 positions agree with TRBD2. V trimming: 5 bases; J trimming: 10 bases; junction bases outside the gene matches: 11. This CDR3 has 16 residues. CDR1 and CDR2 (germline): SGHTA, FQGNSA.

This clone was detected a few times. CDR3 in amino acids: CAWIRQDRTYGYTF. CDR3 nucleotides: TGTGCCTGGATACGGCAGGACAGGACGTATGGCTACACCTTC. The chain recombines TRBV30 with TRBJ1-2; TRBD1 matches at 7 bases. The CDR3 is 14 amino acids. Germline values: CDR1 GTSNPN, CDR2 SVGIG (reference sequence). V gave up 4 bases and J gave up 5 bases; unmatched junction bases: 10.

The chain links TRBV4-1 to TRBJ1-2; 9 nucleotides agree with TRBD1. The CDR3 is 18 amino acids. Germline trimming cut 4 bases from V and 1 base from J; bases unmatched to any gene: 13. Germline CDR1 MGHRA, CDR2 YSYEKL. The CDR3 nucleotides are TGCGCCAGCAGCCCGGACAGGGGCCCGGGCCTGCTTAACTATGGCTACACCTTC. This codes for CASSPDRGPGLLNYGYTF.

The chain carries TRBV29-1 and TRBJ1-2, with 7 bases lining up with TRBD1. The CDR3 runs to 16 residues. V lost 0 bases and J lost 4; bases outside the gene matches: 11. The germline V gene has CDR1 SQVTM and CDR2 ANQGSEA. CDR3 region: CSVEDQLMRDSYGYTF. CDR3 nucleotides: TGCAGCGTTGAAGATCAGTTAATGAGGGACAGCTATGGCTACACCTTC.

This clone was picked up one time. The chain uses TRBV27 and TRBJ1-3; a possible D gene is TRBD1 (5 bases). The CDR3 extends over 14 amino acids. Germline V gene data show CDR1 as MNHEY and CDR2 as SMNVEV (reference sequence). Deletions cut 6 bases from V and 0 bases from J, with 9 bases between. The CDR3 sequence: CASSAGSSGNTIYF. The CDR3 DNA sequence: TGTGCCAGCAGCGCAGGGTCCTCTGGAAACACCATATATTTT.

A few counts support this clone. The chain combines TRBV23-1 with TRBJ2-1; 11 bases fit TRBD2. TRBV23-1 is an ORF; its function is uncertain. CDR3 length equals 15 residues. J lost 5 bases, V lost 2 bases, and 2 bases had no gene match. CDR3 amino acids: CASSQKTSGDNEQFF. For the CDR3, the DNA is TGCGCCAGCAGTCAAAAGACTAGCGGGGACAATGAGCAGTTCTTC.

The chain links TRBV30 to TRBJ2-7; TRBD1 matches 9 bases. Trimming removed 3 bases from V and 7 bases from J; junction bases left unmatched: 4. The CDR3 consists of 12 residues. CDR1 and CDR2 from the germline V gene are GTSNPN and SVGIG (reference sequence). CDR3 coding DNA: TGTGCCTGGAGCGGGGGACAGGGTGAGCAGTACTTC. Its translation: CAWSGGQGEQYF.

This sequence joins TRBV6-1 and TRBJ2-7, with D possibly matching TRBD1 (5 bases). The CDR3 length is 14 residues. With 7 bases removed from V and 2 bases from J, the gap between germline ends came to 15 bases. Germline values: CDR1 MNHNS, CDR2 SASEGT. In DNA form, the CDR3 reads TGTGCCAGCATCAACATCCAGGGAACCTACGAGCAGTACTTC. Protein sequence: CASINIQGTYEQYF.

V gene TRBV7-2 combines with J gene TRBJ1-4; D is unclear. CDR3 length: 10 residues. Trimming removed 2 bases from V and 10 bases from J, with 2 bases in between. CDR1 SGHTA and CDR2 FQGNSA come from the germline V gene. CDR3 in amino acids: CASSLRKLFF. CDR3 in DNA: TGTGCCAGCAGCTTACGAAAACTGTTTTTT.

The rearrangement joins TRBV19 to TRBJ2-7; 8 nucleotides agree with TRBD1. V trimming: 5 bases; J trimming: 7 bases; junction bases outside the gene matches: 4. This CDR3 spans 12 amino acids. CDR1 is LNHDA, CDR2 SQIVND, per germline (reference sequence). DNA of the CDR3: TGTGCCAGTAGTCCAGGACAGGGAGAGCAGTACTTC. The encoded protein is CASSPGQGEQYF.

This chain links TRBV30 with TRBJ1-4; TRBD1 might be the D (6 bases). The germline V gene has CDR1 GTSNPN and CDR2 SVGIG (reference sequence). The V end lost 4 bases, the J end lost 4 bases, and 13 bases lay between the germline ends. The CDR3 covers 14 residues. The CDR3 DNA reads TGTGCCTGGACTGTCGGACAGAGTAATGAAAAACTGTTTTTT. It specifies CAWTVGQSNEKLFF. The full variable domain, rest sourced from reference TRBV30 and TRBJ1-4, is SQTIHQWPATLVQPVGSPLSLECTVEGTSNPNLYWYRQAAGRGLQLLFYSVGIGQISSEVPQNLSASRPQDRQFILSSKKLLLSDSGFYLCAWTVGQSNEKLFFGSGTQLSVL.

This chain uses TRBV7-2 with TRBJ1-4, with D possibly being TRBD1 (6 bases). Germline V CDR1 and CDR2: SGHTA, FQGNSA. The CDR3 contains 16 residues. V lost 2 bases, J lost 0 bases, and 10 bases lay in between. CDR3 sequence: CASSLRQAATNEKLFF. DNA for the CDR3: TGTGCCAGCAGCTTAAGACAGGCTGCAACTAATGAAAAACTGTTTTTT. Full variable domain (rest looked up from reference TRBV7-2 and TRBJ1-4): GAGVSQSPSNKVTEKGKDVELRCDPISGHTALYWYRQSLGQGLEFLIYFQGNSAPDKSGLPSDRFSAERTGGSVSTLTIQRTQQEDSAVYLCASSLRQAATNEKLFFGSGTQLSVL.

The chain carries TRBV7-2 and TRBJ1-1; no definite D call. V was shortened by 8 bases and J by 6 bases, with 25 bases between the two germline ends. The CDR3 totals 16 residues. Germline V gene data show CDR1 as SGHTA and CDR2 as FQGNSA. Here the CDR3 reads CASLPGSVADTSEAFF. CDR3 coding DNA: TGTGCCAGCCTCCCGGGTAGCGTGGCAGATACTTCTGAAGCTTTCTTT.

This sequence joins TRBV5-1 and TRBJ2-7, with TRBD1 matching over 9 bases. The CDR3 length is 15 residues. V was clipped by 3 bases and J by 3 bases; unmatched bases: 7. Germline V gene data show CDR1 as SGHRS and CDR2 as YFSETQ. Here the CDR3 reads CASSSPGTGIYEQYF. The DNA of the CDR3 is TGCGCCAGCAGCTCCCCCGGGACAGGGATCTACGAGCAGTACTTC.

This clone was recorded once. This rearrangement joins TRBV18 to TRBJ1-2; no clear D. The germline gives CDR1 KGHSH, CDR2 LQKENI. CDR3 length: 15 amino acids. Trimming removed 2 bases from V and 4 bases from J, with 14 bases in between. CDR3 in DNA: TGTGCCAGCTCACCAGTCGACGGAGAGCTCTATGGCTACACCTTC. Encoded protein: CASSPVDGELYGYTF.